A selection of T cell receptor beta chains follows, all from one sample in a study of Ad26.COV2.S vaccination and SARS-CoV-2 variants. Only in-frame clones appear in the TCRdb table, and some are missing; sequencing was by immunoSEQ multiplex PCR. The sample lists about 350,000 clones, about 86% occurring once. This sample comprised peripheral blood, obtained in a trial of Ad26.COV2.S vaccine versus placebo. The receptors shown here come from a person aged 18-60 years who received the Ad26.COV2.S COVID-19 vaccine or a placebo. The CDR3 runs from the conserved cysteine through the conserved F or W. A D gene is named only where the DNA matches it firmly. Size is stated for part of the rows, as once, few or many counts, or as a class when the clone is expanded.

>NA|TRBV2|NA|15|TRBJ2-1
TGTGCCAGCGACCTTTTGGGACCCGCATACAATGAGCAGTTCTTC
CASDLLGPAYNEQFF
>NA|TRBV21-1|NA|19|TRBJ2-3
TGTGCCAGCAGCAAATTGAAACGAACGGGACTTCCGCCGAAGGATACGCAGTATTTT
CASSKLKRTGLPPKDTQYF
>NA|TRBV28|NA|17|TRBJ1-2
TGTGCCAGCAGACCAGACGGTAGGGGTGGTAGGGGTAGTGGCTACACCTTC
CASRPDGRGGRGSGYTF
>TRBD1|TRBV3-1/TRBV3-2|NA|15|TRBJ1-2
TGTGCCAGCAGCCAGGAGCCAGACAGGGGGGGTGGCTACACCTTC
CASSQEPDRGGGYTF
>NA|TRBV7-2|NA|13|TRBJ1-5
TGTGCCAGCAGCTTACACGAGGATCAGCCCCAGCATTTT
CASSLHEDQPQHF
>NA|TRBV10-2|NA|15|TRBJ1-1
TGCGCCAGCAGTGAATTTACAAGAGGGAACACTGAAGCTTTCTTT
CASSEFTRGNTEAFF
>NA|TRBV14|NA|13|TRBJ1-1
TGTGCCAGCAGCGTACAGGGGAACACTGAAGCTTTCTTT
CASSVQGNTEAFF
>NA|TRBV5-1|few|15|TRBJ1-6
TGCGCCAGCAGCTTGGCGCCAGGCAAGGATTCACCCCTCCACTTT
CASSLAPGKDSPLHF
>TRBD2|TRBV7-2|NA|16|TRBJ2-7
TGTGCCAGCAGCCCCCGAACTAGCGGGAGGGCCTGGGAGCAGTACTTC
CASSPRTSGRAWEQYF
>NA|TRBV28|NA|14|TRBJ2-2
TGTGCCAGCAGTCCGTCAGGGGGGATCGGGGAGCTGTTTTTT
CASSPSGGIGELFF
>TRBD1|TRBV29-1|NA|11|TRBJ2-1
TGCAGCGTTCACCAGGGGGTTGAGCAGTTCTTC
CSVHQGVEQFF
>TRBD1|TRBV5-4|NA|13|TRBJ2-7
TGTGCCAGCAGCTTATACAGGGGTGGGGAGCAGTACTTC
CASSLYRGGEQYF
>TRBD1|TRBV4-1|NA|16|TRBJ2-7
TGCGCCAGCAGCCAGAGGAGCGACAGGGACAGCCACGAGCAGTACTTC
CASSQRSDRDSHEQYF
>NA|TRBV12-3/TRBV12-4|NA|13|TRBJ2-3
TGTGCCAGCAGCTCGGGGGATGAGAGGACGCAGTATTTT
CASSSGDERTQYF
>TRBD2|TRBV6-6|NA|16|TRBJ2-5
TGTGCCAGCAGTTACTCATTAGCGGGAGCCCGTGAGACCCAGTACTTC
CASSYSLAGARETQYF
>NA|TRBV27|NA|12|TRBJ2-7
TGTGCCAGCAGTTTGGACGCCCGCGAGCAGTACTTC
CASSLDAREQYF
>NA|TRBV6-2/TRBV6-3|few|13|TRBJ2-5
TGTGCCAGCAGTGACTTTCGGGCAGAGACCCAGTACTTC
CASSDFRAETQYF
>TRBD2|TRBV28|NA|18|TRBJ2-1
TGTGCCAGCAGTTTCCCACCACCAGCGGGAGTAGCCTACAATGAGCAGTTCTTC
CASSFPPPAGVAYNEQFF
>NA|TRBV9|NA|14|TRBJ2-3
TGTGCCAGCAGCGTATGGGGGTTCACAGATACGCAGTATTTT
CASSVWGFTDTQYF
>NA|TRBV10-3|NA|15|TRBJ2-7
TGTGCCATCAGTGAGTCTACGGACATCTCCTACGAGCAGTACTTC
CAISESTDISYEQYF
>NA|TRBV11-2|NA|14|TRBJ2-2
TGTGCCAGCAGCTTCGGGACTAACACCGGGGAGCTGTTTTTT
CASSFGTNTGELFF
>NA|TRBV7-8|NA|13|TRBJ1-5
TGTGCCAGCAGCCATGATCGAGGTCAGCCCCAGCATTTT
CASSHDRGQPQHF
>NA|TRBV7-9|few|13|TRBJ1-1
TGTGCCAGCGCTATGATGGGACCCACTGAAGCTTTCTTT
CASAMMGPTEAFF
>NA|TRBV3-1/TRBV3-2|NA|12|TRBJ1-6
TGTGCCAGCAGCCAGGCTGAATCACCCCTCCACTTT
CASSQAESPLHF
>NA|TRBV19|NA|15|TRBJ1-5
TGTGCCAGTAGTACAGCGACTGGGCTCCATCAGCCCCAGCATTTT
CASSTATGLHQPQHF
>NA|TRBV30|NA|13|TRBJ1-6
TGTGCCTGGAGTAGGACCTCGGATTCGGCCCTCCACTTT
CAWSRTSDSALHF
>NA|TRBV12-3/TRBV12-4|NA|12|TRBJ2-2
TGTGCCAGCAGAACTGCCACCGGGGAGCTGTTTTTT
CASRTATGELFF
>TRBD1|TRBV2|once|13|TRBJ2-5
TGTGCCAGCAGTAGGGACAGAGAAGAGACCCAGTACTTC
CASSRDREETQYF
>TRBD1|TRBV28|NA|15|TRBJ1-2
TGTGCCAGCAGTTTCCCGACAGGGCCAATTTATGGCTACACCTTC
CASSFPTGPIYGYTF
>TRBD1|TRBV28|once|15|TRBJ1-5
TGTGCCAGCAGTCCCCCGGGACAGAGCAATCAGCCCCAGCATTTT
CASSPPGQSNQPQHF
>NA|TRBV7-9|NA|14|TRBJ2-7
TGTGCCAGCAGCCTGACGGGCCACAGCTACGAGCAGTACTTC
CASSLTGHSYEQYF
>NA|TRBV5-6|NA|15|TRBJ1-3
TGTGCCAGCAGCTTGACAGCCAGCTCTGGAAACACCATATATTTT
CASSLTASSGNTIYF
>NA|TRBV9|NA|16|TRBJ2-7
TGTGCCAGCAGCGGGGGGGCGACGGCGAGCTCCTACGAGCAGTACTTC
CASSGGATASSYEQYF
>NA|TRBV5-5|NA|13|TRBJ2-7
TGTGCCAGCAGCTTGGTTGGTGACTACGAGCAGTACTTC
CASSLVGDYEQYF
>NA|TRBV4-2|once|17|TRBJ2-7
TGTGCCAGCAGCCAAGAAGAGAAAGGATACCCACCCTACGAGCAGTACTTC
CASSQEEKGYPPYEQYF
>NA|TRBV24-1|NA|14|TRBJ2-3
TGTGCCACCAAGTCAGGGCTTAGCACAGATACGCAGTATTTT
CATKSGLSTDTQYF
>TRBD2|TRBV19|NA|17|TRBJ2-1
TGTGCCAGTAGCTTTACCGATAGCGGGAGATCCTACAATGAGCAGTTCTTC
CASSFTDSGRSYNEQFF
>TRBD1|TRBV2|NA|15|TRBJ2-2
TGTGCCAGCAGTGAAGGGACAGGGAACACCGGGGAGCTGTTTTTT
CASSEGTGNTGELFF
>NA|TRBV28|NA|11|TRBJ2-7
TGTGCCAGCAGAAGTTACTACGAGCAGTACTTC
CASRSYYEQYF
>TRBD2|TRBV7-2|NA|14|TRBJ2-1
TGTGCCAGCAGCGTTACTAGCGGGAGGGATGAGCAGTTCTTC
CASSVTSGRDEQFF
>NA|TRBV4-1|NA|11|TRBJ2-2
TGCGCCAGCAGCCAAGCCGGGGAGCTGTTTTTT
CASSQAGELFF
>NA|TRBV6-2/TRBV6-3|NA|13|TRBJ1-2
TGTGCCAGCAGTTTGGTGACTAACTATGGCTACACCTTC
CASSLVTNYGYTF
>NA|TRBV24-1|once|13|TRBJ1-1
TGTGCCACCAGTGCCGGGGGAAAAACTGAAGCTTTCTTT
CATSAGGKTEAFF
>NA|TRBV27|NA|14|TRBJ1-4
TGTGCCAGCACCGGCCTCGGGAGTAATGAAAAACTGTTTTTT
CASTGLGSNEKLFF
>TRBD2|TRBV10-3|NA|13|TRBJ2-3
TGTGCCAACTCCGAGCGGGGGACAGATACGCAGTATTTT
CANSERGTDTQYF
>TRBD1|TRBV10-3|NA|13|TRBJ2-6
TGTGCCATCAGTGAGACGGGACAGGGCGTCCTGACTTTC
CAISETGQGVLTF
>NA|TRBV28|NA|14|TRBJ1-2
TGTGCCAGCAGTTTGATAGGGGCTAACTATGGCTACACCTTC
CASSLIGANYGYTF
>NA|TRBV6-2/TRBV6-3|NA|19|TRBJ1-1
TGTGCCAGCAGTTACTCTCGCCCGGTAGAAGTTGTCGCGTTGGCTGAAGCTTTCTTT
CASSYSRPVEVVALAEAFF
>TRBD1|TRBV4-3|NA|15|TRBJ1-4
TGCGCCAGCAGCCAGGGACAGGGAACTAATGAAAAACTGTTTTTT
CASSQGQGTNEKLFF
>NA|TRBV28|NA|17|TRBJ2-6
TGTGCCAGCAGTCAACCTACACCTAGCTCTGGGGCCAACGTCCTGACTTTC
CASSQPTPSSGANVLTF
>NA|TRBV5-1|NA|11|TRBJ2-7
TGCGCCAGCAGCGACCGGGACAACGTGTACTTC
CASSDRDNVYF
>TRBD1|TRBV5-5|NA|14|TRBJ1-1
TGTGCCAGCAGCCTACAGGGGTATAGCACTGAAGCTTTCTTT
CASSLQGYSTEAFF
>NA|TRBV19|NA|15|TRBJ1-5
TGTGCCAGTAGTCCGCCCCCGGCCAGCAATCAGCCCCAGCATTTT
CASSPPPASNQPQHF
>TRBD1|TRBV2|NA|14|TRBJ1-5
TGTGCCAGCATTCTGGACAGGGGGAATCAGCCCCAGCATTTT
CASILDRGNQPQHF